This T cell receptor beta chain was found in a study of T cell responses to AZD1222 COVID-19 vaccine. This clone was counted a single time. Its antigen is unidentified. General observations from the study: The study reported that nearly half of spike-specific TCRs target unmutated variant regions. Only six AZD1222 recipients tested seropositive at baseline. In a largely white British group with more females than males, clonal diversity was possibly underestimated. Two AZD1222 doses significantly raised spike-specific TCR breadth and depth over controls.

TCRdb's table, derived via immunoSEQ multiplex PCR, lists solely in-frame clones and lacks some. The sample lists around 80,000 clones, around 85% occurring once. The TCR was taken from an adult who received the AZD1222 COVID-19 vaccine. Sample: peripheral blood, taken 28 days after the second AZD1222 dose.

CDR3 bases: TGTGCCAGCAGGCCCAGCAGGGCCACCGCTGGTGCTTTCTTT. Protein product: CASRPSRATAGAFF. This chain connects TRBV28 to TRBJ1-1; D may be TRBD1 (5 bases). CDR3 length equals 14 residues. Germline V gene lookup returns CDR1 MDHEN and CDR2 SYDVKM. Trimming removed 6 bases at V and 11 bases at J, with 22 bases between.